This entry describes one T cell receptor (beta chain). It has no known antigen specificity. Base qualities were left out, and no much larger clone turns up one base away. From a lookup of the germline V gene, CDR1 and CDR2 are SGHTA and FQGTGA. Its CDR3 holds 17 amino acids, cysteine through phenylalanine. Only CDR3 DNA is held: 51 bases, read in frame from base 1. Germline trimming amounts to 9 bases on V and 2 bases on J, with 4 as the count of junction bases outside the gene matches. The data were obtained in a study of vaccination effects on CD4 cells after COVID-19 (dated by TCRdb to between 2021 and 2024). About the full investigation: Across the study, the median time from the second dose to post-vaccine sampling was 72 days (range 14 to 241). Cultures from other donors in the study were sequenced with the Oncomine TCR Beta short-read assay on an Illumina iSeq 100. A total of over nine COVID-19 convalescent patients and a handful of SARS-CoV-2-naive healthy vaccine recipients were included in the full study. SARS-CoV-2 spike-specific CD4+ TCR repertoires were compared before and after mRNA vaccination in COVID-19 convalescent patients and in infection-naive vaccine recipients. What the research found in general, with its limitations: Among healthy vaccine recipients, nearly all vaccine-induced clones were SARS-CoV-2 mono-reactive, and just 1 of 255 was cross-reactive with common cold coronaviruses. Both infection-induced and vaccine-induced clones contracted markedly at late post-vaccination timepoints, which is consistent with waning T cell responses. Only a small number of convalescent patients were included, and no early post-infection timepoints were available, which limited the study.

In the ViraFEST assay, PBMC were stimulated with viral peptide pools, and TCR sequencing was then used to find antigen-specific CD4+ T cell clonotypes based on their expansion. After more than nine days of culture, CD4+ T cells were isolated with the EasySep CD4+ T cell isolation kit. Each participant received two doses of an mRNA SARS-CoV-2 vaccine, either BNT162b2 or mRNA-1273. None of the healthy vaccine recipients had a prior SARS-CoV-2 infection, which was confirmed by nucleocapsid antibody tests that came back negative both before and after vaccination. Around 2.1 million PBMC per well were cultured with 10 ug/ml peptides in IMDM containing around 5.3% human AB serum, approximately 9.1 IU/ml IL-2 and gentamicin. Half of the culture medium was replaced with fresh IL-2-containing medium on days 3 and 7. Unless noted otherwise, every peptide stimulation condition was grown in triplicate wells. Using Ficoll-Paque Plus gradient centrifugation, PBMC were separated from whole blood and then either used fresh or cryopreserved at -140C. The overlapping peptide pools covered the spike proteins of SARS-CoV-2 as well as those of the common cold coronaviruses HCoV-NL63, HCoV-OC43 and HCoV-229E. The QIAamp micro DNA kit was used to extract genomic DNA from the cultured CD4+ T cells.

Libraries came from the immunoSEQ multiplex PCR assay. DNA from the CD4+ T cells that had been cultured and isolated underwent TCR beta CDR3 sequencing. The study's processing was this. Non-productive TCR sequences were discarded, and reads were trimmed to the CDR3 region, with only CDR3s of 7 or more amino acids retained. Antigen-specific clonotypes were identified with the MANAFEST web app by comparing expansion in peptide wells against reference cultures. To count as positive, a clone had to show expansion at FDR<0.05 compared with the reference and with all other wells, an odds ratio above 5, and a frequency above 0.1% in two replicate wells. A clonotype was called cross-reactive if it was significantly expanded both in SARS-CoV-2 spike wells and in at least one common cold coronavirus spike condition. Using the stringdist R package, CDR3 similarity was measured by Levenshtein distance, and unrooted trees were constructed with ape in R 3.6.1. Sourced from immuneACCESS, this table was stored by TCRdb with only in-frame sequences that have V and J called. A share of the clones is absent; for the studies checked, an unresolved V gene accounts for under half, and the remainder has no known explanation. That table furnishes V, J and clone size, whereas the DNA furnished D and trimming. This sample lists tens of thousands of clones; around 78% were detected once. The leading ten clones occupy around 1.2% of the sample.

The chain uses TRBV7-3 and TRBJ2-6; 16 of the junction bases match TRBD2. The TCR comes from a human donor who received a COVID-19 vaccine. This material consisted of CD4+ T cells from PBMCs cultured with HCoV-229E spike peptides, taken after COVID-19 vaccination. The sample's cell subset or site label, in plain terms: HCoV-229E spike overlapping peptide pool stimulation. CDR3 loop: CASGTSGGATGANVLTF. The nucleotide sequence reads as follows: TGTGCCAGTGGGACTAGCGGGGGGGCAACTGGGGCCAACGTCCTGACTTTC.